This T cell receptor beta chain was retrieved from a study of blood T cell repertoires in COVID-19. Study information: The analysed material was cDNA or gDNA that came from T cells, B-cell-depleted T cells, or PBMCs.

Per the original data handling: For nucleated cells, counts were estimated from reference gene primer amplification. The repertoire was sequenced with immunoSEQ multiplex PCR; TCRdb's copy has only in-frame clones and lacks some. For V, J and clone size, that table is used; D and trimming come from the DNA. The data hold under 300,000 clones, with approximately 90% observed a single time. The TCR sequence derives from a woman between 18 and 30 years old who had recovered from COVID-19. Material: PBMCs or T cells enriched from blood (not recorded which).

The CDR3 loop is CASSEGLIELYSPLHF. The CDR3 DNA is TGTGCCAGCAGCGAAGGACTCATCGAATTATATTCACCCCTCCACTTT. The chain couples TRBV5-6 to TRBJ1-6; D remains ambiguous. The V gene lost 4 bases and the J gene lost 8 bases, with 19 bases spanning the gap. The CDR3 is 16 amino acids. Germline V gene lookup returns CDR1 SGHDT and CDR2 YYEEEE. Using reference TRBV5-6 and TRBJ1-6 for the parts outside the CDR3, the full variable domain is DAGVTQSPTHLIKTRGQQVTLRCSPKSGHDTVSWYQQALGQGPQFIFQYYEEEERQRGNFPDRFSGHQFPNYSSELNVNALLLGDSALYLCASSEGLIELYSPLHFGNGTRLTVT.